A single sample gave rise to the 28 T cell receptor beta chains below, sequenced in a study of blood T cell repertoires in COVID-19. Sequencing used immunoSEQ multiplex PCR; TCRdb keeps in-frame clones, though not all of them. Among about 25,000 clones listed, around nine tenths were seen once. What was sequenced was peripheral blood. Receptors were obtained from a man aged 50 or older with active COVID-19.

This chain links TRBV6-5 with TRBJ1-2; TRBD1 matches 10 bases. The CDR3 runs 14 residues. With 6 bases clipped from V and 4 bases from J, the junction kept 5 bases outside the gene matches. Germline CDR1 MNHEY, CDR2 SVGAGI. CDR3 loop: CASRDRGRSYGYTF. CDR3 bases: TGTGCCAGCAGAGACAGGGGGCGAAGCTATGGCTACACCTTC.

The rearrangement joins TRBV7-2 to TRBJ2-1, with 8 bases that match TRBD2. The CDR3 runs to 19 residues. Germline-derived CDR1 and CDR2 are SGHTA and FQGNSA. The junction had 14 bases not matched to a gene; V was cut back by 1 base and J by 3 bases. This CDR3 reads CASSLDRYEGLVNYNEQFF. DNA for the CDR3: TGTGCCAGCAGCTTAGACCGATATGAGGGACTAGTTAACTACAATGAGCAGTTCTTC.

V and J are TRBV6-2 or TRBV6-3 and TRBJ2-1, with D possibly matching TRBD2 (5 bases). Germline assignment: CDR1 MNHEY and CDR2 SVGEGT. CDR3 size: 16 residues. Trimming took 6 bases from V and 3 from J, leaving 18 bases between them. The CDR3 loop is CASSPPRGLVYNEQFF. The DNA of the CDR3 is TGTGCCAGCAGCCCCCCGCGTGGACTTGTCTACAATGAGCAGTTCTTC.

This clone was found a few times. CDR3 DNA: TGTGCCAGCAGTCCCAAGCAGGGGCCCTACGAGCAGTACGTC. Encoded protein: CASSPKQGPYEQYV. V gene TRBV27 combines with J gene TRBJ2-7; a weak D match, TRBD1 (6 bases). CDR3 length equals 14 residues. Trimming left V 5 bases short and J 2 bases short, with 13 bases between. The V gene's germline CDR1 is MNHEY and CDR2 SMNVEV (reference sequence).

The J gene is TRBJ2-2, the V gene TRBV5-5; 7 bases match TRBD1. This CDR3 is built from 14 residues. CDR1 and CDR2 from the germline V gene are SGHKS and YYEKEE (reference sequence). V lost 6 bases, J lost 4 bases, and 6 bases stayed unmatched. The CDR3 here is CASIQDRFTGELFF. The CDR3 DNA is TGTGCCAGCATCCAGGACAGGTTCACCGGGGAGCTGTTTTTT.

This clone has just a few counts. V is TRBV18 and J is TRBJ1-3, with D hard to call. V lost 0 bases to trimming and J lost 4 bases, with 13 bases between them. There are 16 residues in the CDR3. Germline CDR1 KGHSH, CDR2 LQKENI. CDR3 nucleotides: TGTGCCAGCTCACCACCGTCTTATACGGGAGGAAACACCATATATTTT. Protein: CASSPPSYTGGNTIYF.

The CDR3 sequence: CASSQAGTGTRAFF. CDR3 DNA sequence: TGTGCCAGCAGCCAAGCTGGGACCGGGACACGAGCTTTCTTT. J is TRBJ1-1 and V is TRBV3-1 (or the pseudogene TRBV3-2), with a tentative D call TRBD1 (6 bases). Trimming took 1 base from V and 10 from J, leaving 16 bases between them. This CDR3 is built from 14 residues. Germline V gives CDR1 LGHDT, CDR2 YNNKEL (reference sequence).

The chain joins TRBV10-3 to TRBJ1-5; a weak D match, TRBD1 (6 bases). Germline values: CDR1 ENHRY, CDR2 SYGVKD. The CDR3 extends over 15 amino acids. The V gene lost 2 bases and the J gene lost 2 bases, with 10 bases spanning the gap. The CDR3 region is CAISEPQGGNQPQHF. The CDR3 coding sequence is TGTGCCATCAGTGAGCCACAGGGAGGCAATCAGCCCCAGCATTTT.

This clone was detected once. J is TRBJ1-3 and V is TRBV19; D is unresolved. CDR1 and CDR2 from the germline V gene are LNHDA and SQIVND (reference sequence). V lost 5 bases and J 0 bases, leaving 8 bases between the germline ends. This CDR3 is built from 14 residues. The CDR3 coding sequence is TGTGCCAGTAGTTCTGGGCGCTCTGGAAACACCATATATTTT. This sequence encodes CASSSGRSGNTIYF. The variable domain in full, with the rest retrieved from reference TRBV19 and TRBJ1-3, is DGGITQSPKYLFRKEGQNVTLSCEQNLNHDAMYWYRQDPGQGLRLIYYSQIVNDFQKGDIAEGYSVSREKKESFPLTVTSAQKNPTAFYLCASSSGRSGNTIYFGEGSWLTVV.

The CDR3 reads CASTRVGGSEQYF. CDR3 in DNA: TGTGCCAGCACTCGGGTCGGGGGGAGCGAGCAGTACTTC. This rearrangement joins TRBV6-5 to TRBJ2-7; 7 bases line up with TRBD2. V was pared by 7 bases and J by 6 bases, with 9 bases of the junction left unmatched. The CDR3 loop spans 13 amino acids. Germline CDR1 reads MNHEY; CDR2 reads SVGAGI.

The gene calls are TRBV3-1 (or the pseudogene TRBV3-2) and TRBJ2-3; 8 bases map to TRBD2. V lost 1 base, J lost 2 bases, and 26 bases stayed unmatched. The CDR3 sequence is 23 residues long. In germline, CDR1 is LGHDT, CDR2 YNNKEL (reference sequence). The CDR3 protein is CASSQVFSRLLCVVAGNTDTQYF. CDR3 in DNA: TGTGCCAGCAGCCAAGTTTTTTCTCGGCTTTTATGTGTGGTAGCGGGAAACACAGATACGCAGTATTTT.

The chain uses TRBV11-3 and TRBJ2-5, with D tentatively TRBD1 (5 bases). Trimming left V 5 bases short and J 5 bases short, with 15 bases between. The CDR3 loop spans 14 amino acids. Germline CDR1 and CDR2: SGHNT and YENEEA. The CDR3 nucleotides read TGTGCCAGCAGCCCCGGTCAGGGTTCGGAGACCCAGTACTTC. It specifies CASSPGQGSETQYF.

This chain links TRBV19 with TRBJ2-7, with TRBD1 identical over 7 bases. Germline V lookup: CDR1 LNHDA, CDR2 SQIVND (reference sequence). This CDR3 comprises 13 residues. With V trimmed by 8 bases and J by 2 bases, 6 bases remained unmatched. The chain's CDR3 is CASREQGTYEQYF. CDR3 bases: TGTGCCAGTCGGGAACAGGGGACCTACGAGCAGTACTTC.

The chain joins TRBV5-1 to TRBJ1-1; TRBD1 aligns across 7 bases. Germline loops: CDR1 SGHRS, CDR2 YFSETQ. Trimming cost V 0 bases and J 7 bases; bases outside gene matches: 9. The CDR3 runs to 15 residues. The CDR3 reads CASSLVGQGGDEAFF. CDR3 sequence (DNA): TGCGCCAGCAGCTTGGTAGGGCAGGGGGGAGATGAAGCTTTCTTT.

The DNA for the CDR3 is TGTGCCAGTAGTACGACAGGGTTTTACGAGCAGTACTTC. Translating gives CASSTTGFYEQYF. J is TRBJ2-7 and V is TRBV19, with 7 positions matching TRBD1. Germline V lookup: CDR1 LNHDA, CDR2 SQIVND (reference sequence). Germline trimming cut 4 bases from V and 4 bases from J; bases unmatched to any gene: 4. The CDR3 loop spans 13 amino acids.

The V and J genes are TRBV11-3 and TRBJ2-5, with TRBD2 matching over 10 bases. Per germline, CDR1 SGHNT and CDR2 YENEEA. Unmatched junction bases numbered 6, after V lost 0 bases and J lost 5 bases. The length of the CDR3 is 16 residues. The DNA of the CDR3 is TGTGCCAGCAGCTTAGATCTAGCGGGAGTTTGGGAGACCCAGTACTTC. Translated, it gives CASSLDLAGVWETQYF.

The chain couples TRBV2 to TRBJ1-5, with TRBD1 matching 10 bases. CDR1 is SNHLY, CDR2 FYNNEI, per germline. V lost 8 bases, J lost 1 base, and 8 bases stayed unmatched. The CDR3 has 16 amino acids. The CDR3: CASYGQGGISNQPQHF. CDR3 in DNA: TGTGCCAGCTACGGACAGGGGGGAATAAGCAATCAGCCCCAGCATTTT.

This sequence joins TRBV5-8 and TRBJ1-1; tentatively, D is TRBD1 (5 bases). The CDR3 covers 13 residues. Germline-derived CDR1 and CDR2 are SGHTS and YDEGEE. V gave up 3 bases and J gave up 2 bases, with 8 bases separating them. CDR3 in amino acids: CASSYGHNTEAFF. The CDR3 DNA reads as TGTGCCAGCAGCTATGGACACAACACTGAAGCTTTCTTT.

This chain uses TRBV4-3 with TRBJ1-2, with D unclear. V was shortened by 0 bases and J by 3 bases, with 17 bases between the two germline ends. This CDR3 has 17 residues. The germline gives CDR1 LGHNA, CDR2 YSLEER. The CDR3 nucleotides are TGCGCCAGCAGCCAAGAAATCTACGGAGAACTCGACTATGGCTACACCTTC. Translation: CASSQEIYGELDYGYTF.

The rearrangement links TRBV5-1 to TRBJ2-7; no clear D gene. Germline assignment: CDR1 SGHRS and CDR2 YFSETQ. V gave up 2 bases and J gave up 2 bases, with 2 bases separating them. The CDR3 sequence is 11 residues long. In DNA form, the CDR3 reads TGCGCCAGCAGCTTCGCCTACGAGCAGTACTTC. Amino acids: CASSFAYEQYF.

This chain links TRBV6-5 with TRBJ1-1; maybe TRBD1 (5 bases). Germline V gene data show CDR1 as MNHEY and CDR2 as SVGAGI. CDR3 length: 11 amino acids. V was clipped by 11 bases and J by 7 bases, with 14 bases between them. The CDR3 DNA sequence: TGTGCCGCAACAGGATCGATTGAAGCTTTCTTT. This sequence encodes CAATGSIEAFF.

V gene TRBV14 combines with J gene TRBJ2-2; D may be TRBD1 (5 bases). Trimming removed 3 bases from V and 7 bases from J, with 21 bases in between. The CDR3 consists of 17 residues. Germline CDR1 reads SGHDN; CDR2 reads FVKESK. In nucleotides, the CDR3 is TGTGCCAGCAGCCATTCACCCAGGGTGAATGCTGGCGGGGAGCTGTTTTTT. Its translation: CASSHSPRVNAGGELFF. Supplemented by reference TRBV14 and TRBJ2-2, the full variable domain reads EAGVTQFPSHSVIEKGQTVTLRCDPISGHDNLYWYRRVMGKEIKFLLHFVKESKQDESGMPNNRFLAERTGGTYSTLKVQPAELEDSGVYFCASSHSPRVNAGGELFFGEGSRLTVL.

The chain employs TRBV3-1 (or the pseudogene TRBV3-2) and TRBJ2-5; D is unclear. Deletions cut 4 bases from V and 4 bases from J, with 16 bases between. CDR1 is LGHDT and CDR2 is YNNKEL in the germline V gene (reference sequence). There are 15 residues in the CDR3. Here the CDR3 reads CASSPPGRGLETQYF. As DNA, the CDR3 is TGTGCCAGCAGCCCCCCGGGTCGAGGATTAGAGACCCAGTACTTC.

V usage is TRBV30 and J usage is TRBJ2-7; 12 nucleotides line up with TRBD2. The CDR3 is 15 residues long. The V gene end was trimmed by 1 base and the J gene end by 3 bases; junction bases not matched to a gene: 4. Germline CDR1 and CDR2: GTSNPN and SVGIG (reference sequence). The DNA of the CDR3 is TGTGCCTGGAGTGGGCTAGCGGGAGGGATCTACGAGCAGTACGTC. This gives the protein CAWSGLAGGIYEQYV.

V and J are TRBV30 and TRBJ2-5; 10 bases map to TRBD1. This CDR3 has 14 residues. Trimming took 3 bases from V and 3 from J; bases not matched to a gene: 4. CDR1 and CDR2 (germline): GTSNPN, SVGIG (reference sequence). This chain's CDR3 is CAWRGDRGKETQYF. In nucleotides, the CDR3 is TGTGCCTGGAGAGGGGACAGGGGAAAAGAGACCCAGTACTTC.

This chain joins TRBV23-1 and TRBJ2-7; 9 bases map to TRBD1. TRBV23-1 is designated an ORF whose function remains uncertain. This CDR3 has 16 amino acids. The V and J ends lost 0 bases and 10 bases, in that order; junction bases with no gene match: 13. The CDR3 DNA is TGCGCCAGCAGTCAATCGTCTGACGGACAGGGGCCCGATCAGTACTTC. It is translated as CASSQSSDGQGPDQYF.

The chain couples TRBV19 to TRBJ2-2, with 8 bases lining up with TRBD2. Germline assignment: CDR1 LNHDA and CDR2 SQIVND (reference sequence). Trimming at V came to 3 bases and at J to 6 bases, leaving 12 bases not matched to a gene. CDR3 size: 17 residues. CDR3: CASSIDLAGVLAGELFF. The CDR3 coding sequence is TGTGCCAGTAGTATCGACCTAGCGGGCGTCTTGGCCGGGGAGCTGTTTTTT.

J is TRBJ2-6 and V is TRBV5-1; 8 bases line up with TRBD1. In germline, CDR1 is SGHRS, CDR2 YFSETQ. With V trimmed by 1 base and J by 2 bases, 8 bases remained unmatched. The CDR3 is 18 residues long. The CDR3 region has the DNA TGCGCCAGCAGCTTGAATTGGCAGGGGGCTGCTGGGGCCAACGTCCTGACTTTC. Its translation is CASSLNWQGAAGANVLTF.